The present entry profiles one T cell receptor (beta chain) with its context. Its antigen is currently unknown. Germline CDR1 SGHAT, CDR2 FQNNGV. The CDR3 runs 13 residues. Trimming left V 9 bases short and J 0 bases short, with 9 bases between. This sample was taken from a study of T cells after yellow fever vaccination. In the study overall: The authors prepared low-cell-number fractions using SMART-Seq v4 Ultra Low Input. Study results and limitations: Most primary-vaccination clones recurred post-booster (roughly 96% CD4, 88% CD8). Clonotype sharing between CD4 and CD8 compartments was small.

TCRdb reanalysed the 5' RACE reads using MiXCR and keeps one entry per CDR3 protein. The sample gives approximately 110,000 distinct CDR3 sequences, 8% to 9.5% of which show up once; 25% is in the top ten. The origin of this receptor is a man aged 25-45 years who received the YFV17D yellow fever vaccine. The chain uses TRBV11-2 and TRBJ1-5; the D is unclear. The sample consisted of CD8+ T cells sorted from PBMCs, taken 45 days after the yellow fever booster vaccination. CDR3 loop: CARARDSNQPQHF. In DNA form, the CDR3 reads TGTGCCAGAGCGAGGGATAGCAATCAGCCCCAGCATTTT.